These 22 T cell receptor beta chains were all obtained from the same sample, sequenced in a study of T cell responses to AZD1222 COVID-19 vaccine. Profiling relied on immunoSEQ multiplex PCR, and the TCRdb table lists in-frame clones only, not all of them. The table has about 160,000 clones, 80% to 90% seen once. The sequencing used peripheral blood, collected on day 0 of AZD1222 vaccination. The origin of the receptors is an adult in good health.

This rearrangement joins TRBV7-9 to TRBJ1-4, with 7 positions matching TRBD1. The CDR3 has 18 residues. Trimming at V came to 5 bases and at J to 0 bases, leaving 12 bases not matched to a gene. Germline loops: CDR1 SEHNR, CDR2 FQNEAQ (reference sequence). DNA for the CDR3: TGTGCCAGCAGCCCTAAGGGGGCAGCAAGTTCAACTAATGAAAAACTGTTTTTT. Amino acid sequence: CASSPKGAASSTNEKLFF. Full variable domain (rest looked up from reference TRBV7-9 and TRBJ1-4): DTGVSQNPRHKITKRGQNVTFRCDPISEHNRLYWYRQTLGQGPEFLTYFQNEAQLEKSRLLSDRFSAERPKGSFSTLEIQRTEQGDSAMYLCASSPKGAASSTNEKLFFGSGTQLSVL.

The chain employs TRBV5-1 and TRBJ1-1; D call uncertain. The CDR3 sequence is 13 residues long. V lost 0 bases, J lost 1 base, and 4 bases lay in between. The germline V gene has CDR1 SGHRS and CDR2 YFSETQ. CDR3 residues: CASSLAANTEAFF. The CDR3 DNA follows: TGCGCCAGCAGCTTGGCCGCGAACACTGAAGCTTTCTTT.

The chain has TRBV6-4 and TRBJ2-2; D perhaps matches TRBD1 (6 bases). The CDR3 length is 13 residues. The V and J ends lost 6 bases and 5 bases respectively, with 10 bases between them. CDR1 is MRHNA and CDR2 is SNTAGT in the germline V gene. The CDR3 region has the DNA TGTGCCAGCAGCTACAGGGCTACCGGGGAGCTGTTTTTT. Translated, it gives CASSYRATGELFF.

The chain links TRBV7-2 to TRBJ2-7; a possible D gene is TRBD1 (5 bases). Germline CDR1 and CDR2: SGHTA and FQGNSA. The CDR3 runs to 14 residues. Trimming shortened V by 2 bases and J by 6 bases, and 14 bases separated the two germline ends. The CDR3 bases are TGTGCCAGCAGCTTAATGTCAGGGTCGGTCGAGCAGTACTTC. Translating it yields CASSLMSGSVEQYF. Full variable domain (outside the CDR3, taken from reference TRBV7-2 and TRBJ2-7): GAGVSQSPSNKVTEKGKDVELRCDPISGHTALYWYRQSLGQGLEFLIYFQGNSAPDKSGLPSDRFSAERTGGSVSTLTIQRTQQEDSAVYLCASSLMSGSVEQYFGPGTRLTVT.

This clone was observed a single time. The chain has TRBV27 and TRBJ2-1; weak D call: TRBD1 (6 bases). The V gene's germline CDR1 is MNHEY and CDR2 SMNVEV (reference sequence). The CDR3 length is 16 residues. The ends were cut back, 3 bases at V and 5 bases at J, with 17 bases in the middle. CDR3 nucleotides: TGTGCCAGCAGTTTTCCCAGGGGAGCAAGCGACAATGAGCAGTTCTTC. This translates into CASSFPRGASDNEQFF.

This chain links TRBV9 with TRBJ2-7; D is perhaps TRBD2 (5 bases). The CDR3 contains 15 residues. With 6 bases removed from V and 3 bases from J, the gap between germline ends came to 19 bases. Per germline, CDR1 SGDLS and CDR2 YYNGEE. The CDR3 DNA follows: TGTGCCAGCACCCCTTCGGCGGGTTGGGGCTACGAGCAGTACTTC. Protein sequence: CASTPSAGWGYEQYF.

This chain connects TRBV5-1 to TRBJ2-1, with 14 bases identical to TRBD2. Germline loops: CDR1 SGHRS, CDR2 YFSETQ. The CDR3 extends over 20 amino acids. V lost 1 base to trimming and J lost 9 bases; unmatched junction nucleotides: 18. CDR3 sequence (DNA): TGCGCCAGCAGCTTGCGCGGGCCCCGCGGACTAGCGGGAGGCGGATTTGAGCAGTTCTTC. Its protein product is CASSLRGPRGLAGGGFEQFF.

The chain joins TRBV10-3 to TRBJ1-2, with 7 bases fitting TRBD1. CDR3 length equals 14 residues. CDR1 and CDR2 from the germline V gene are ENHRY and SYGVKD. The J segment lost 4 bases and the V segment lost 3 bases, leaving 5 bases of the junction unmatched. DNA for the CDR3: TGTGCCATCAGTGACCCGGGACAGAGCTATGGCTACACCTTC. It is translated as CAISDPGQSYGYTF.

The rearrangement joins TRBV18 to TRBJ1-5; TRBD1 agrees at 8 bases. Germline CDR1 and CDR2: KGHSH and LQKENI. The J segment lost 7 bases and the V segment lost 3 bases, leaving 2 bases of the junction unmatched. This CDR3 region has 13 residues. The CDR3 reads CASSPTGEQPQHF. CDR3 DNA: TGTGCCAGCTCACCGACAGGGGAACAGCCCCAGCATTTT.

V usage is TRBV18 and J usage is TRBJ2-2; D unresolved. Germline CDR1 is KGHSH and CDR2 is LQKENI. Between the trimmed V and J ends, which lost 3 bases and 6 bases, there was a span of 8 bases. There are 13 residues in the CDR3. The CDR3 nucleotides are TGTGCCAGCTCACCCCTCCCCCCCGGGGAGCTGTTTTTT. Translating gives CASSPLPPGELFF. The full variable domain, its missing parts supplied by reference TRBV18 and TRBJ2-2, is NAGVMQNPRHLVRRRGQEARLRCSPMKGHSHVYWYRQLPEEGLKFMVYLQKENIIDESGMPKERFSAEFPKEGPSILRIQQVVRGDSAAYFCASSPLPPGELFFGEGSRLTVL.

The V gene is TRBV27, the J gene TRBJ1-1; no definite D call. Germline V gene data show CDR1 as MNHEY and CDR2 as SMNVEV (reference sequence). Trimming left V 5 bases short and J 7 bases short, with 20 bases between. The CDR3 contains 15 residues. The CDR3 loop is CASSPTPLGANEAFF. CDR3 in DNA: TGTGCCAGCAGTCCGACGCCGTTGGGAGCCAATGAAGCTTTCTTT.

The chain joins TRBV28 to TRBJ2-3; 9 bases fit TRBD1. The CDR3 has 16 amino acids. Germline loops: CDR1 MDHEN, CDR2 SYDVKM. Germline trimming cut 5 bases from V and 1 base from J; bases unmatched to any gene: 7. CDR3 in amino acids: CASSDPTGGGTDTQYF. The CDR3 bases are TGTGCCAGCAGTGATCCGACAGGGGGAGGCACAGATACGCAGTATTTT.

This chain uses TRBV19 with TRBJ1-5, with 8 bases identical to TRBD1. V shed 3 bases, J shed 0 bases, and the junction held 7 bases outside the gene matches. CDR1 is LNHDA and CDR2 is SQIVND in the germline V gene (reference sequence). The CDR3 consists of 17 residues. In DNA, the CDR3 is TGTGCCAGTAGTATCGGACAGGGTTCTGCTAGCAATCAGCCCCAGCATTTT. Protein: CASSIGQGSASNQPQHF.

J is TRBJ1-1 and V is TRBV19, with D tentatively TRBD1 (5 bases). CDR3 size: 16 residues. V gave up 5 bases and J gave up 4 bases, with 20 bases separating them. Germline-derived CDR1 and CDR2 are LNHDA and SQIVND (reference sequence). CDR3 nucleotide sequence: TGTGCCAGTAGTGCGACAGATTCCCGAAGTGGCACTGAAGCTTTCTTT. Translated: CASSATDSRSGTEAFF.

This rearrangement joins TRBV5-1 to TRBJ2-7, with 9 bases aligning to TRBD1. J gave up 5 bases and V 0 bases, and 6 bases lay outside the gene matches. The CDR3 consists of 15 residues. Germline CDR1 is SGHRS and CDR2 is YFSETQ. The CDR3 DNA reads as TGCGCCAGCAGCTTGGGAACACAGGGGGCTGACGAGCAGTACTTC. Translated, it gives CASSLGTQGADEQYF.

The chain joins TRBV11-2 to TRBJ2-1; TRBD2 aligns across 7 bases. From germline, CDR1 is SGHAT and CDR2 FQNNGV. The CDR3 totals 16 residues. Trimming removed 3 bases from V and 2 bases from J; junction bases left unmatched: 7. CDR3 loop: CASSFSASGPYNEQFF. The CDR3 region has the DNA TGTGCCAGCAGCTTTTCGGCTAGCGGACCCTACAATGAGCAGTTCTTC.

The chain joins TRBV18 to TRBJ1-3; unclear D gene. This CDR3 has 18 amino acids. V lost 3 bases to trimming and J lost 1 base, with 19 bases between them. Germline CDR1 reads KGHSH; CDR2 reads LQKENI. CDR3 DNA: TGTGCCAGCTCACCCTCACAGCGCCTCACCACTTCTGGAAACACCATATATTTT. Its protein is CASSPSQRLTTSGNTIYF. Full variable domain (missing parts from reference TRBV18 and TRBJ1-3): NAGVMQNPRHLVRRRGQEARLRCSPMKGHSHVYWYRQLPEEGLKFMVYLQKENIIDESGMPKERFSAEFPKEGPSILRIQQVVRGDSAAYFCASSPSQRLTTSGNTIYFGEGSWLTVV.

CDR3 DNA sequence: TGTGCCAGCAGCTTATCTTGGGGGTCTGGAAACACCATATATTTT. Its protein is CASSLSWGSGNTIYF. The chain has TRBV7-6 and TRBJ1-3; D possibly corresponds to TRBD1 (5 bases). Germline V gene lookup returns CDR1 SGHVS and CDR2 FNYEAQ. This CDR3 has 15 residues. With 2 bases removed from V and 1 base from J, the gap between germline ends came to 9 bases.

A single count supports this clone. CDR3 residues: CASSGARDTSNPYEQYF. The DNA for the CDR3 is TGTGCCAGCAGTGGGGCCCGGGACACCTCAAACCCATACGAGCAGTACTTC. The chain joins TRBV25-1 to TRBJ2-7; TRBD1 is a possible D gene (6 bases). Germline V gives CDR1 MGHDK, CDR2 SYGVNS. There are 17 residues in the CDR3. V was pared by 4 bases and J by 4 bases, with 23 bases between.

The chain employs TRBV6-2 or TRBV6-3 and TRBJ1-1; no clear D. This CDR3 has 16 amino acids. Looked up from germline, CDR1 is MNHEY and CDR2 is SVGEGT. V lost 2 bases, J lost 1 base, and 14 bases lay in between. This CDR3 is CASSYPSSGWNTEAFF. The CDR3 nucleotides read TGTGCCAGCAGTTACCCGAGTTCGGGATGGAACACTGAAGCTTTCTTT.

This chain uses TRBV5-1 with TRBJ2-1; 8 bases align to TRBD2. Germline CDR1 SGHRS, CDR2 YFSETQ. The trim removed 4 bases at V and 1 base at J, leaving 4 bases unmatched. The CDR3 runs to 15 residues. CDR3 protein: CASSQLADSYNEQFF. The CDR3 coding sequence is TGCGCCAGCAGCCAACTAGCGGATTCCTACAATGAGCAGTTCTTC.

This chain uses TRBV6-5 with TRBJ1-6; weak D call: TRBD1 (5 bases). The CDR3 covers 14 residues. V was shortened by 0 bases and J by 11 bases, with 11 bases between the two germline ends. In germline, CDR1 is MNHEY, CDR2 SVGAGI. The CDR3, as DNA: TGTGCCAGCAGTTACTCGAGATTGGACACACCCCTCCACTTT. It specifies CASSYSRLDTPLHF.